This T cell receptor beta chain was sequenced during a study of CD8 T cells in ankylosing spondylitis. CDR1 and CDR2 from the germline V gene are ENHRY and SYGVKD. The CDR3 runs to 16 residues. V was trimmed by 3 bases and J by 1 base, leaving 13 bases between them. As the method for making TCR beta libraries, quantitative 5'-RACE with molecular barcodes was used. TCRdb redid the calling of the 5' RACE reads with MiXCR, one entry per CDR3 protein. Among about 240,000 distinct CDR3 sequences, about 10% were seen once, and the ten largest hold less than 3%. On this clonotype: Its antigen is currently unknown.

Study-wide results and caveats: In ankylosing spondylitis patients, matched synovial fluid reportedly showed significant enrichment of disease-linked clones.

The V call is TRBV10-3, the J call TRBJ2-4; TRBD1 might be the D (6 bases). The receptor was isolated from a male donor with ankylosing spondylitis or in good health (not recorded which). The sample taken for sequencing was blood, either unsorted or a sorted T cell fraction (not recorded which). CDR3 in amino acids: CAISEGSGVAKNIQYF. DNA of the CDR3: TGTGCCATCAGTGAAGGGTCAGGGGTGGCCAAAAACATTCAGTACTTC.